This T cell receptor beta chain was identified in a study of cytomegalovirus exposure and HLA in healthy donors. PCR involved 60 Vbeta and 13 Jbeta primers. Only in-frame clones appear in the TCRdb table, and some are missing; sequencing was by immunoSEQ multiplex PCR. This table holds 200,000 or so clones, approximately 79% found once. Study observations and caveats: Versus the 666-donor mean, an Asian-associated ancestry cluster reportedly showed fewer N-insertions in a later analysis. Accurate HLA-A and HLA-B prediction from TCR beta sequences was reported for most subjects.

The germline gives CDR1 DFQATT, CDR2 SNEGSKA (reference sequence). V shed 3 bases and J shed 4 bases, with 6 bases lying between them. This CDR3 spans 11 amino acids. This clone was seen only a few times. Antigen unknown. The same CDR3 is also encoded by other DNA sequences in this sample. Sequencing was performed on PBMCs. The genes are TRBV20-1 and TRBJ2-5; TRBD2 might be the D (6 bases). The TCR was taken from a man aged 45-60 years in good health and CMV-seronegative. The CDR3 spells CSARGGETQYF. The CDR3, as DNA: TGCAGTGCTAGGGGGGGAGAGACCCAGTACTTC.